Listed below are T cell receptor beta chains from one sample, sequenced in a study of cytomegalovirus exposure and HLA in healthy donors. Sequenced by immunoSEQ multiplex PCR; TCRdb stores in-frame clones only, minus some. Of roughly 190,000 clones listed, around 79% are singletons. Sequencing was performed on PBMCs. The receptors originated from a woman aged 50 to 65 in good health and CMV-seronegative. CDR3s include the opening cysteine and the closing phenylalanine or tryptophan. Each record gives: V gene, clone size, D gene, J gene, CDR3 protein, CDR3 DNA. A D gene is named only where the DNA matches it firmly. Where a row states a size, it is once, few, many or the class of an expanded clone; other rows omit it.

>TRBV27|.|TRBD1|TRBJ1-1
CASSSQGAGDTEAFF
TGTGCCAGCAGCTCACAGGGGGCCGGAGACACTGAAGCTTTCTTT
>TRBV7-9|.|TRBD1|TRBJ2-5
CASSAGDRGLQETQYF
TGTGCCAGCAGCGCTGGGGACAGGGGGCTTCAAGAGACCCAGTACTTC
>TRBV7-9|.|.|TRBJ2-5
CASSPEGGDQGRTQYF
TGTGCCAGCAGCCCAGAAGGGGGTGACCAGGGTCGGACCCAGTACTTC
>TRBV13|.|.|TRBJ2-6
CASSLGQSGANVLTF
TGTGCCAGCAGCTTAGGACAGTCTGGGGCCAACGTCCTGACTTTC
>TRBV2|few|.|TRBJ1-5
CASRGSDRAPQHF
TGTGCCAGCAGAGGATCAGACAGAGCGCCCCAGCATTTT
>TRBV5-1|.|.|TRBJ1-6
CASSLQGPSSYNSPLHF
TGCGCCAGCAGCTTACAGGGTCCGAGCTCCTATAATTCACCCCTCCACTTT
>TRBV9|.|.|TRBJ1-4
CASSSSPIGANEKLFF
TGTGCCAGCAGCTCATCGCCTATAGGGGCTAATGAAAAACTGTTTTTT
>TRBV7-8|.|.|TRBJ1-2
CASSLRQASGYTF
TGTGCCAGCAGCTTAAGGCAGGCGAGCGGCTACACCTTC
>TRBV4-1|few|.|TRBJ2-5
CASREQGQETQYF
TGCGCCAGCAGGGAGCAGGGCCAAGAGACCCAGTACTTC
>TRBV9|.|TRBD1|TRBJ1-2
CASSPSTGVDGYTF
TGTGCCAGCAGCCCCTCGACAGGGGTCGATGGCTACACCTTC
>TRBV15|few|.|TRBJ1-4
CATSRGGEREKLFF
TGTGCCACCAGCAGAGGGGGGGAGAGGGAAAAACTGTTTTTT
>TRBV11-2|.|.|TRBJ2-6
CASSFQSGANVLTF
TGTGCCAGCAGCTTTCAATCTGGGGCCAACGTCCTGACTTTC
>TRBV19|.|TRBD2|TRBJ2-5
CASSRLAGGRETQYF
TGTGCCAGTAGTCGGTTAGCGGGGGGGCGGGAGACCCAGTACTTC
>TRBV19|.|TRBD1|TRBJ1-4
CAIRGKGNNEKLFF
TGTGCCATCAGGGGGAAAGGGAACAATGAAAAACTGTTTTTT
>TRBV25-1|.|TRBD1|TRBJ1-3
CATEGGIDSGNTIYF
TGTGCCACCGAAGGGGGCATAGACTCTGGAAACACCATATATTTT
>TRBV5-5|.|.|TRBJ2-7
CASSLALGGAYEQYF
TGTGCCAGCAGCTTGGCTCTCGGCGGAGCCTACGAGCAGTACTTC
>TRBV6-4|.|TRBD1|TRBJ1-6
CASSLEGQGNSPLHF
TGTGCCAGCAGTCTCGAGGGACAGGGTAATTCACCCCTCCACTTT
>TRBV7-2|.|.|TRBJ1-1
CASSSQTYTEAFF
TGTGCCAGCAGCTCGCAGACATACACTGAAGCTTTCTTT
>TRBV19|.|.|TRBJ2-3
CASSTLTGDTQYF
TGTGCCAGTAGTACCCTGACAGGAGATACGCAGTATTTT
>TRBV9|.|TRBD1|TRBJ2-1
CASSAGQGVINEQFF
TGTGCCAGCAGCGCGGGACAGGGTGTGATAAATGAGCAGTTCTTC
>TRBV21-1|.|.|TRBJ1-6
CASERGTYPIRPPLHF
TGTGCCAGCGAAAGGGGGACATATCCTATTAGGCCACCCCTCCACTTT
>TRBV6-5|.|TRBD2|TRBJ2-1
CASGRLAGLNNEQFF
TGTGCCAGCGGTCGACTAGCGGGGCTCAACAATGAGCAGTTCTTC
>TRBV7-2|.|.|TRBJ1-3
CASSLESQFGNTIYF
TGTGCCAGCAGCTTAGAATCACAGTTTGGAAACACCATATATTTT
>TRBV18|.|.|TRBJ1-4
CASSPDIVGVEKLFF
TGTGCCAGCTCACCCGACATTGTTGGTGTTGAAAAACTGTTTTTT
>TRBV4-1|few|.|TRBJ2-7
CASSQNPYEQYF
TGCGCCAGCAGCCAAAATCCTTACGAGCAGTACTTC
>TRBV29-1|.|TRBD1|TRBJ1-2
CSVISAGTDNYGYTF
TGCAGCGTTATTTCCGCCGGGACAGATAACTATGGCTACACCTTC
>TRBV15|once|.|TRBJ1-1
CATSRGGGMNTEAFF
TGTGCCACCAGCAGAGGGGGGGGGATGAACACTGAAGCTTTCTTT
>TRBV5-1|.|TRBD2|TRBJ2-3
CASSTRDYLTDTQYF
TGCGCCAGCAGCACCCGGGACTACCTCACAGATACGCAGTATTTT
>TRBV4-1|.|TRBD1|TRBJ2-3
CASSQAGQGGPTDTQYF
TGCGCCAGCAGCCAAGCGGGACAGGGAGGCCCCACAGATACGCAGTATTTT
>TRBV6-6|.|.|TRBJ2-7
CASRVAYEQYF
TGTGCCAGCAGGGTTGCCTACGAGCAGTACTTC
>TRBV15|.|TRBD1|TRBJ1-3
CATSQGGSGNTIYF
TGTGCCACCAGTCAAGGGGGCTCGGGAAACACCATATATTTT
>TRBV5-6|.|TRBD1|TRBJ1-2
CASRARGRNYGYTF
TGTGCCAGCAGAGCCAGGGGGCGTAACTATGGCTACACCTTC
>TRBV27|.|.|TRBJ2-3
CASSLWALVTSASTDTQYF
TGTGCCAGCAGTTTATGGGCTCTTGTCACTAGTGCTAGCACAGATACGCAGTATTTT
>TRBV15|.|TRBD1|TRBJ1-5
CATSRDDGTGYQPQHF
TGTGCCACCAGCAGAGATGATGGGACAGGGTATCAGCCCCAGCATTTT
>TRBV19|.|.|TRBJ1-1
CASSMRDTEAFF
TGTGCCAGTAGTATGCGGGACACTGAAGCTTTCTTT
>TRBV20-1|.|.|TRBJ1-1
CSMGGGTEAFF
TGCAGTATGGGGGGAGGCACTGAAGCTTTCTTT
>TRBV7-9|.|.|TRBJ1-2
CASSPRRSAGTGRFFGYTF
TGTGCCAGCAGCCCCCGGAGGTCCGCAGGGACTGGCCGGTTTTTTGGCTACACCTTC
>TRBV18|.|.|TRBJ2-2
CASSPAAAGYTGELFF
TGTGCCAGCTCACCTGCGGCGGCGGGATACACCGGGGAGCTGTTTTTT
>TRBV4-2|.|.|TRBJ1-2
CASSHSNEAYGYTF
TGTGCCAGCAGCCATTCGAATGAGGCGTATGGCTACACCTTC
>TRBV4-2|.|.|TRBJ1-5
CASSQGHSNQPQHF
TGTGCCAGCAGCCAAGGGCATAGCAATCAGCCCCAGCATTTT
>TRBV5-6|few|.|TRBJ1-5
CASSLRTGNQPQHF
TGTGCCAGCAGCTTGAGGACAGGCAATCAGCCCCAGCATTTT
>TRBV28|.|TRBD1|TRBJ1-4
CASRPLHKGTENEKLFF
TGTGCCAGCAGGCCCCTCCATAAAGGGACAGAGAATGAAAAACTGTTTTTT
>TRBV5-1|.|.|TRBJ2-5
CASSSSGARQETQYF
TGCGCCAGCAGTTCTTCTGGGGCCAGACAAGAGACCCAGTACTTC
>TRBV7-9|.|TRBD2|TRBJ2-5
CASSLLAAVWTQYF
TGTGCCAGCAGCTTGCTAGCGGCCGTTTGGACCCAGTACTTC
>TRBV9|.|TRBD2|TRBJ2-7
CASSAGLAGLYEQYF
TGTGCCAGCAGCGCGGGACTAGCGGGACTCTACGAGCAGTACTTC
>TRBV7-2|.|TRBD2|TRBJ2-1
CASSPVGTSGRNEQFF
TGTGCCAGCAGCCCCGTGGGGACTAGCGGCCGCAATGAGCAGTTCTTC
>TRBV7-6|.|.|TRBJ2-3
CASSLMGGATSTDTQYF
TGTGCCAGCAGCCTCATGGGGGGGGCCACTAGCACAGATACGCAGTATTTT
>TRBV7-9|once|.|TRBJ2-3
CASSLAVNGVERTDTQYF
TGTGCCAGCAGCTTAGCCGTGAACGGGGTCGAGCGCACAGATACGCAGTATTTT
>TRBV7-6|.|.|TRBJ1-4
CASGKRNEKLFF
TGTGCCAGCGGTAAGCGGAATGAAAAACTGTTTTTT
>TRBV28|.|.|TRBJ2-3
CASIGLQAYF
TGTGCCAGCATTGGGCTTCAGGCGTATTTT
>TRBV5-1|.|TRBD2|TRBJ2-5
CASSPLGTSGGKETQYF
TGCGCCAGCAGCCCGTTGGGGACTAGCGGGGGGAAAGAGACCCAGTACTTC
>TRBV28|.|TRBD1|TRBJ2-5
CASRGQGSQEAQYF
TGTGCCAGTAGAGGACAGGGGTCCCAAGAGGCCCAGTACTTC
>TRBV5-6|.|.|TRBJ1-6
CASSLTGANSPLHF
TGTGCCAGCAGCTTAACAGGAGCTAATTCACCCCTCCACTTT
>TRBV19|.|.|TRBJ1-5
CASTSLAVANQPQHF
TGTGCCAGTACCTCGTTGGCAGTAGCCAATCAGCCCCAGCATTTT
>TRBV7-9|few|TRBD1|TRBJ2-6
CASSSTYRGRTSGANVLTF
TGTGCCAGCAGCTCAACCTACAGGGGGCGTACCTCTGGGGCCAACGTCCTGACTTTC